This entry lists 27 T cell receptor beta chains sequenced from one sample in a study of blood T cell repertoires in COVID-19. Sequenced by immunoSEQ multiplex PCR; TCRdb stores in-frame clones only, minus some. In the table there are about 100,000 clones, approximately 81% of which are singletons. The specimen sequenced was peripheral blood. These receptors originate from a man aged 55 to 70 with acute or convalescent COVID-19.

This clone was detected only a few times. The chain employs TRBV5-6 and TRBJ2-7, with D maybe TRBD1 (6 bases). Germline V gives CDR1 SGHDT, CDR2 YYEEEE. The CDR3 loop spans 13 amino acids. The V gene lost 1 base and the J gene lost 3 bases, with 8 bases spanning the gap. CDR3 nucleotides: TGTGCCAGCAGCTTGATACAGGGCTACGAGCAGTACTTC. Residues: CASSLIQGYEQYF.

In regard to this clone: The junction and the germline gene differ at one end; a read error may be behind it. This chain links TRBV7-2 with TRBJ2-5; no clear D. CDR3 length: 12 residues. Germline V gene data show CDR1 as SGHTA and CDR2 as FQGNSA. CDR3 nucleotides: TGTGCCAGCAGCGTAGCCGGGGAGACCCAGTACTTC. Its translation: CASSVAGETQYF.

The rearrangement joins TRBV19 to TRBJ2-4; D may be TRBD2 (5 bases). The CDR3 consists of 17 residues. The V gene lost 5 bases and the J gene lost 1 base, with 18 bases spanning the gap. Germline V gives CDR1 LNHDA, CDR2 SQIVND (reference sequence). The CDR3 DNA reads TGTGCCAGTAGTGTCGGGCAGGTGACGGGGGCCAAAAACATTCAGTACTTC. This codes for CASSVGQVTGAKNIQYF.

This chain uses TRBV20-1 with TRBJ2-5; 9 bases align to TRBD2. The V gene's germline CDR1 is DFQATT and CDR2 SNEGSKA (reference sequence). The CDR3 contains 14 residues. V shed 3 bases and J 4 bases; nucleotides not matched to a gene: 6. CDR3 amino acids: CSASQRGDRETQYF. The CDR3, as DNA: TGCAGTGCTAGTCAGCGGGGGGACCGAGAGACCCAGTACTTC.

The chain recombines TRBV6-5 with TRBJ1-4; TRBD1 aligns across 7 bases. J lost 9 bases, V lost 2 bases, and 6 bases had no gene match. The CDR3 consists of 14 residues. CDR1 is MNHEY and CDR2 is SVGAGI in the germline V gene. CDR3: CASSYTRDSKKLFF. CDR3 sequence (DNA): TGTGCCAGCAGTTACACCCGGGACAGTAAAAAACTGTTTTTT.

The J gene is TRBJ2-7, the V gene TRBV19; D not certain. The V and J ends lost 3 bases and 0 bases respectively, with 9 bases between them. Germline V CDR1 and CDR2: LNHDA, SQIVND (reference sequence). CDR3 length equals 14 residues. The CDR3 here is CASSIVYSSYEQYF. The CDR3 DNA follows: TGTGCCAGTAGTATCGTCTATAGCTCCTACGAGCAGTACTTC. Full variable domain (missing parts from reference TRBV19 and TRBJ2-7): DGGITQSPKYLFRKEGQNVTLSCEQNLNHDAMYWYRQDPGQGLRLIYYSQIVNDFQKGDIAEGYSVSREKKESFPLTVTSAQKNPTAFYLCASSIVYSSYEQYFGPGTRLTVT.

The gene calls are TRBV6-5 and TRBJ2-3; 8 positions agree with TRBD2. J was trimmed by 0 bases and V by 6 bases; bases with no gene match: 2. The CDR3 has 14 amino acids. Per the germline V gene, CDR1 is MNHEY and CDR2 is SVGAGI. The CDR3 sequence: CASRIAGSTDTQYF. The CDR3 coding sequence is TGTGCCAGCAGGATAGCGGGGAGCACAGATACGCAGTATTTT.

The chain recombines TRBV24-1 with TRBJ2-3; 9 positions match TRBD2. V trimming: 5 bases; J trimming: 0 bases; junction bases outside the gene matches: 8. CDR1 is KGHDR, CDR2 SFDVKD, per germline. The CDR3 has 17 amino acids. CDR3 coding DNA: TGTGCCACCAGTGCGGGTAGCGGGAGATTTAGCACAGATACGCAGTATTTT. This gives the protein CATSAGSGRFSTDTQYF.

V gene TRBV29-1 combines with J gene TRBJ2-3; TRBD2 aligns across 7 bases. The CDR3 length is 15 residues. V lost 3 bases to trimming and J lost 4 bases; unmatched junction nucleotides: 10. CDR1 is SQVTM, CDR2 ANQGSEA, per germline. CDR3 amino acids: CSVDSTRRGADTQYF. CDR3 coding DNA: TGCAGCGTTGATTCGACACGTCGGGGGGCAGATACGCAGTATTTT.

The rearrangement joins TRBV18 to TRBJ2-5; D not certain. CDR1 KGHSH and CDR2 LQKENI come from the germline V gene. Trimming pared 5 bases from V and 5 bases from J, leaving 12 bases between. The CDR3 sequence is 13 residues long. The CDR3 loop is CASSSGALETQYF. CDR3 bases: TGTGCCAGCTCATCTGGAGCGCTGGAGACCCAGTACTTC. Full variable domain (missing parts from reference TRBV18 and TRBJ2-5): NAGVMQNPRHLVRRRGQEARLRCSPMKGHSHVYWYRQLPEEGLKFMVYLQKENIIDESGMPKERFSAEFPKEGPSILRIQQVVRGDSAAYFCASSSGALETQYFGPGTRLLVL.

V gene TRBV6-5 combines with J gene TRBJ2-1; 8 positions agree with TRBD2. Losses at the gene ends were 0 bases for V and 0 bases for J; bases not matched to a gene: 1. In germline, CDR1 is MNHEY, CDR2 SVGAGI. The CDR3 runs to 16 residues. CDR3 amino acids: CASSYSSGSSYNEQFF. The CDR3 coding sequence is TGTGCCAGCAGTTACTCCAGCGGGAGCTCCTACAATGAGCAGTTCTTC.

The chain uses TRBV7-9 and TRBJ2-7, with D perhaps matching TRBD2 (5 bases). Germline V gene sequence: CDR1 SEHNR, CDR2 FQNEAQ (reference sequence). Deletions cut 3 bases from V and 2 bases from J, with 17 bases between. The CDR3 runs to 16 residues. The CDR3 sequence is CASSFPRRVGTYEQYF. Here the CDR3 DNA reads TGTGCCAGCAGCTTCCCCCGCCGGGTCGGGACCTACGAGCAGTACTTC.

The chain links TRBV7-3 to TRBJ1-1; D may be TRBD1 (6 bases). V was shortened by 0 bases and J by 6 bases, with 11 bases between the two germline ends. There are 14 residues in the CDR3. Germline V lookup: CDR1 SGHTA, CDR2 FQGTGA. The CDR3 loop is CASSLTRGGSEAFF. The CDR3, as DNA: TGTGCCAGCAGCTTAACTCGGGGGGGCTCTGAAGCTTTCTTT.

This clone was detected once. V gene TRBV6-2 or TRBV6-3 combines with J gene TRBJ2-1; TRBD1 is a possible D gene (5 bases). V shed 6 bases and J shed 7 bases, with 10 bases lying between them. The CDR3 contains 12 residues. Germline lookup yields CDR1 MNHEY and CDR2 SVGEGT. The chain's CDR3 is CASSTGVNEQFF. For the CDR3, the DNA is TGTGCCAGCAGCACAGGAGTAAATGAGCAGTTCTTC.

The rearrangement joins TRBV27 to TRBJ2-1, with TRBD2 matching over 9 bases. The germline gives CDR1 MNHEY, CDR2 SMNVEV (reference sequence). This CDR3 region has 15 residues. V lost 7 bases, J lost 5 bases, and 9 bases stayed unmatched. This chain's CDR3 is CASNQPGTSNNEQFF. As DNA, the CDR3 is TGTGCCAGCAATCAGCCCGGGACTAGCAACAATGAGCAGTTCTTC.

V is TRBV6-5 and J is TRBJ1-1; D not resolved. V was shortened by 5 bases and J by 7 bases, with 11 bases between the two germline ends. Germline CDR1 and CDR2: MNHEY and SVGAGI. CDR3 size: 12 residues. The CDR3 region has the DNA TGTGCCAGCAGTAGCGGGAAGGGTGAAGCTTTCTTT. Translation gives CASSSGKGEAFF.

The chain carries TRBV7-6 and TRBJ2-1, with TRBD2 as a possible D gene (6 bases). Germline-derived CDR1 and CDR2 are SGHVS and FNYEAQ. The CDR3 is 15 residues long. The V end lost 4 bases, the J end lost 4 bases, and 14 bases lay between the germline ends. The CDR3: CASSSEGQSYNEQFF. CDR3 nucleotide sequence: TGTGCCAGCAGCTCGGAGGGGCAGAGTTACAATGAGCAGTTCTTC.

This clone was observed a single time. J is TRBJ2-7 and V is TRBV21-1; TRBD1 was called by the table and not checked on the DNA. TRBV21-1 is an annotated pseudogene. The CDR3 is 15 amino acids. The CDR3 loop is CASSKRTQQGYEQYF. The CDR3 DNA is TGTGCCAGCAGCAAAAGGACCCAACAGGGCTACGAGCAGTACTTC.

V usage is TRBV5-8 and J usage is TRBJ2-5; D perhaps matches TRBD2 (6 bases). V was shortened by 4 bases and J by 3 bases, with 16 bases between the two germline ends. Germline assignment: CDR1 SGHTS and CDR2 YDEGEE. This CDR3 has 15 amino acids. This CDR3 is CASSPLLGGKETQYF. In DNA, the CDR3 is TGTGCCAGCAGCCCGCTTTTGGGAGGCAAAGAGACCCAGTACTTC.

The V gene is TRBV7-2, the J gene TRBJ1-2; D gene ambiguous. Trimming took off 1 base at V and 2 bases at J, with 11 bases between the two ends. In germline, CDR1 is SGHTA, CDR2 FQGNSA. The CDR3 has 15 amino acids. CDR3 in amino acids: CASSLEGSGNYGYTF. Here the CDR3 DNA reads TGTGCCAGCAGCTTAGAAGGTTCGGGGAACTATGGCTACACCTTC.

The chain combines TRBV9 with TRBJ2-7; 10 nucleotides line up with TRBD2. CDR3 length equals 14 residues. Germline CDR1 SGDLS, CDR2 YYNGEE. J gave up 6 bases and V 3 bases, and 6 bases lay outside the gene matches. CDR3 sequence reads: CASSAGLAVGEQYF. The CDR3 DNA sequence: TGTGCCAGCAGCGCCGGACTAGCGGTGGGCGAGCAGTACTTC.

This clone has only one observation. This rearrangement joins TRBV21-1 to TRBJ2-2; the DNA was not used to check the table's D call, TRBD2. TRBV21-1 represents a pseudogene. CDR3 length: 16 residues. Written as DNA, the CDR3 is TGTGCCAGCACCCCGACATTGCGGGAGCTTCCCGGGGAGCTGTTTTTT. Protein product: CASTPTLRELPGELFF.

The chain has TRBV3-1 (or the pseudogene TRBV3-2) and TRBJ2-2; possible D gene TRBD2, 6 bases. Germline lookup yields CDR1 LGHDT and CDR2 YNNKEL (reference sequence). V lost 4 bases, J lost 4 bases, and 10 bases lay in between. The CDR3 has 14 amino acids. The CDR3 nucleotides read TGTGCCAGCAGCCGGCTCGGGAGCACCGGGGAGCTGTTTTTT. This codes for CASSRLGSTGELFF.

J is TRBJ2-7 and V is TRBV6-5; D is perhaps TRBD2 (6 bases). The CDR3 covers 13 residues. Germline CDR1 reads MNHEY; CDR2 reads SVGAGI. Trimming pared 8 bases from V and 2 bases from J, leaving 13 bases between. The CDR3 sequence: CASSSGATYEQYF. The CDR3 DNA is TGTGCCAGCTCCTCGGGAGCCACCTACGAGCAGTACTTC.

The chain combines TRBV19 with TRBJ2-5; 7 bases map to TRBD2. This CDR3 is built from 16 residues. V shed 4 bases, J shed 5 bases, and the junction held 13 bases outside the gene matches. Per the germline V gene, CDR1 is LNHDA and CDR2 is SQIVND (reference sequence). The CDR3 region is CASSTGGSGSGETQYF. The CDR3, as DNA: TGTGCCAGTAGTACCGGGGGGTCCGGCTCGGGTGAGACCCAGTACTTC.

The chain has TRBV6-5 and TRBJ1-5, with 7 bases fitting TRBD1. The CDR3 is 15 amino acids. Germline V gene data show CDR1 as MNHEY and CDR2 as SVGAGI. With V trimmed by 5 bases and J by 0 bases, 4 bases remained unmatched. The CDR3 nucleotides read TGTGCCAGCAGTCAGACAGGGTATAGCAATCAGCCCCAGCATTTT. It yields the protein CASSQTGYSNQPQHF.

DNA of the CDR3: TGTGCCAGCAGCCCGGCAGGGGGAAGCAATCAGCCCCAGCATTTT. Its translation: CASSPAGGSNQPQHF. V usage is TRBV7-9 and J usage is TRBJ1-5, with 7 bases identical to TRBD1. The CDR3 runs to 15 residues. From germline, CDR1 is SEHNR and CDR2 FQNEAQ (reference sequence). V was pared by 5 bases and J by 1 base, with 5 bases of the junction left unmatched.